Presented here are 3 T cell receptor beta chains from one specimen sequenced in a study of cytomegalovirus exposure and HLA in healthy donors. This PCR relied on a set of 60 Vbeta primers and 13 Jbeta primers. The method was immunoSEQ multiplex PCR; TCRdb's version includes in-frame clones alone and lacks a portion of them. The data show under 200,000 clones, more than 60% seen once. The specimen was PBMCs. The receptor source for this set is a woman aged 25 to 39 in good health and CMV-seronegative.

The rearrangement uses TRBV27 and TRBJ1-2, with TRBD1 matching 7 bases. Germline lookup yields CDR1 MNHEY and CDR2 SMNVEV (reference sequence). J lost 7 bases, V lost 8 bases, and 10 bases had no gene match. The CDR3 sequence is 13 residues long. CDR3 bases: TGTGCCAGCGGGTACGGGACAGTTGGTGGCTACACCTTC. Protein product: CASGYGTVGGYTF.

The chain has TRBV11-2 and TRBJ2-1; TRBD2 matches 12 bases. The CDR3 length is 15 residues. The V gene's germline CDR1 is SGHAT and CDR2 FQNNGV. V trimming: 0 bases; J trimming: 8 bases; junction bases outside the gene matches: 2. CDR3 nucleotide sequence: TGTGCCAGCAGCTTAGATCTAGCGGGGGGGTATGAGCAGTTCTTC. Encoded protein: CASSLDLAGGYEQFF. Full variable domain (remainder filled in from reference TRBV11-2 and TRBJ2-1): EAGVAQSPRYKIIEKRQSVAFWCNPISGHATLYWYQQILGQGPKLLIQFQNNGVVDDSQLPKDRFSAERLKGVDSTLKIQPAKLEDSAVYLCASSLDLAGGYEQFFGPGTRLTVL.

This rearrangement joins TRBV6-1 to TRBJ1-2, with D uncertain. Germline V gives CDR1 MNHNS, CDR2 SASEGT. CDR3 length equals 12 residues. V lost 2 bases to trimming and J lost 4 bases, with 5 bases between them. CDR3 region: CASSEYTYGYTF. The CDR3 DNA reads TGTGCCAGCAGTGAATACACCTATGGCTACACCTTC.